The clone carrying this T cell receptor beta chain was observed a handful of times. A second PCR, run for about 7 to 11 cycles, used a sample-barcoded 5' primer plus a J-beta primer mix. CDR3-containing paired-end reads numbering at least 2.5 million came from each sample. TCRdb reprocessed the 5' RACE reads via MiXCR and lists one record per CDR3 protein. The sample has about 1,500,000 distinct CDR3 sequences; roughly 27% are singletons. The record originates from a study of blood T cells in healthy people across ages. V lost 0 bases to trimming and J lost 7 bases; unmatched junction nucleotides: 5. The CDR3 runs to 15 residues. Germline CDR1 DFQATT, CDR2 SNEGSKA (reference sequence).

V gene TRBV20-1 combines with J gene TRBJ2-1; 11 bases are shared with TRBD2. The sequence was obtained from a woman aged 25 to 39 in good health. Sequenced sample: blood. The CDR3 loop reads CSARDLTSGRNEQFF. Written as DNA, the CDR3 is TGCAGTGCTAGAGATCTCACTAGCGGGAGAAATGAGCAGTTCTTC.